Listed below are T cell receptor beta chains from one sample, sequenced in a study of T cell repertoires in cytomegalovirus infection. A single record per CDR3 protein comes from TCRdb applying MiXCR to the reads. Found here are 680,000 or so distinct CDR3 sequences, 35% to 45% of them singletons; the top ten hold under 3.5%. What was sequenced was PBMCs. These receptors were obtained from a human donor in good health (CMV status not recorded). Some clones in this sample may be carry-over from other donors' samples. CDR3s include the opening cysteine and the closing phenylalanine or tryptophan. A D gene is named only where the DNA matches it firmly.

CDR3aa,j_gene,len,v_gene,d_gene
CASSQGGQGEAVYYGYTF,TRBJ1-2,18,TRBV4-2,TRBD1
CAISQVIPGQPQHF,TRBJ1-5,14,TRBV10-3,-
CASSLAALSNSPPHF,TRBJ1-6,15,TRBV7-2,-
CASSPLDHTEAFF,TRBJ1-1,13,TRBV7-6,-
CASSLGKEETQYF,TRBJ2-5,13,TRBV5-4,-
CAWDRGLSLSSNYGYTF,TRBJ1-2,17,TRBV30,TRBD1
CASRRQGAGELFF,TRBJ2-2,13,TRBV19,TRBD1
CASSHGTANTGELFF,TRBJ2-2,15,TRBV3-1,-
CASTPRWRDEQSSYNEQFF,TRBJ2-1,19,TRBV19,-
CASTGQGVGDTQYF,TRBJ2-3,14,TRBV19,-
CASSYLIPGTGFSYEQYF,TRBJ2-7,18,TRBV6-5,TRBD1
CATSATGAQQFF,TRBJ2-1,12,TRBV24-1,-
CASSRRLAGDKNIQYF,TRBJ2-4,16,TRBV13,TRBD2
CAGTSSGRNTGELFF,TRBJ2-2,15,TRBV5-4,TRBD2
CASSRRGYERYF,TRBJ2-7,12,TRBV19,-
CASAAGTADTQYF,TRBJ2-3,13,TRBV5-1,TRBD2
CASSQDGEGGYTF,TRBJ1-2,13,TRBV4-1,-
CASNGGEVYNEQFF,TRBJ2-1,14,TRBV28,-
CASSPDGGTQYF,TRBJ2-3,12,TRBV5-1,-
CASSLDSPLAGGREKLFF,TRBJ1-4,18,TRBV7-6,TRBD1
CASRKGWTLQETQYF,TRBJ2-5,15,TRBV7-4,-
CASSALTGTNTGELFF,TRBJ2-2,16,TRBV27,TRBD1
CASSLRGRGSPMNTEAFF,TRBJ1-1,18,TRBV7-2,-
CASSWWGSRTGELFF,TRBJ2-2,15,TRBV5-5,-
CASSPGQGRQETQYF,TRBJ2-5,15,TRBV19,TRBD1
CASSRGTGEQFF,TRBJ2-1,12,TRBV6-8,-
CSAIPDRNSPLHF,TRBJ1-6,13,TRBV20-1,-